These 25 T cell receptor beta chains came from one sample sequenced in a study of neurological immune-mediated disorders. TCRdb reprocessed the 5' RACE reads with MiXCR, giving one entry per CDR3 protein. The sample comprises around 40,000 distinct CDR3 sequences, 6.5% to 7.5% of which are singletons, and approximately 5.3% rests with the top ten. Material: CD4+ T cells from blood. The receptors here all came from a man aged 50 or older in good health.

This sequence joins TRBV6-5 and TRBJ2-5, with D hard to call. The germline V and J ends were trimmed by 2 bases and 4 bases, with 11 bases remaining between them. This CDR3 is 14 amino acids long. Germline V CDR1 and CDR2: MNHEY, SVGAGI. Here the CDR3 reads CASSYGTQGETQYF. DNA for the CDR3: TGTGCCAGCAGTTACGGCACTCAAGGAGAGACCCAGTACTTC.

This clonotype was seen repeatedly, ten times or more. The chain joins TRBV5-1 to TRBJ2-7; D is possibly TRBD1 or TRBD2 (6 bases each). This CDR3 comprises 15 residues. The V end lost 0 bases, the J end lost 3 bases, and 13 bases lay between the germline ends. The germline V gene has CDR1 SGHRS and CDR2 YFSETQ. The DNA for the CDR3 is TGCGCCAGCAGCTTGGACGGGGGCTACGTCTACGAGCAGTACTTC. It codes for CASSLDGGYVYEQYF.

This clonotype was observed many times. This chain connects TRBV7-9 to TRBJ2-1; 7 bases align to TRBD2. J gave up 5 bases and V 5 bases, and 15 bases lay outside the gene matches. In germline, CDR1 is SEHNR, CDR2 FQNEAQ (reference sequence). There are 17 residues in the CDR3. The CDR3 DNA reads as TGTGCCAGCAGCGGAGGCCGAATAGCGGGCGGGGACAATGAGCAGTTCTTC. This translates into CASSGGRIAGGDNEQFF.

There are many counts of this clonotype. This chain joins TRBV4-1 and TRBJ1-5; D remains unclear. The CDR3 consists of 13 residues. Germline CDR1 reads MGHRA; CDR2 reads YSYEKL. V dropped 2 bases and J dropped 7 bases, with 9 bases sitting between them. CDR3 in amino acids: CASSQFSQQPQHF. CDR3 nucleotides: TGCGCCAGCAGCCAATTCTCGCAACAGCCCCAGCATTTT.

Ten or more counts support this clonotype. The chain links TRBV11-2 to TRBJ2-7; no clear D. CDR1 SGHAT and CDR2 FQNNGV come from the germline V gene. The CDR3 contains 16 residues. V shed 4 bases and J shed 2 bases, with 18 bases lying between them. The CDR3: CASSSLPIARAYEQYF. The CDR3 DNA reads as TGTGCCAGCAGCTCCCTACCAATAGCTCGGGCCTACGAGCAGTACTTC.

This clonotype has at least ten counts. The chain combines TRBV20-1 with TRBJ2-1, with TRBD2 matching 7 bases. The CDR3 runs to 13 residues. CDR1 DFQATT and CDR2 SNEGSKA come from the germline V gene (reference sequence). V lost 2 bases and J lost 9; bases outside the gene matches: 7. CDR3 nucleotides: TGCAGTGCTAGACGAGGGTGGGGGGGTGAGCAGTTCTTC. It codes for CSARRGWGGEQFF.

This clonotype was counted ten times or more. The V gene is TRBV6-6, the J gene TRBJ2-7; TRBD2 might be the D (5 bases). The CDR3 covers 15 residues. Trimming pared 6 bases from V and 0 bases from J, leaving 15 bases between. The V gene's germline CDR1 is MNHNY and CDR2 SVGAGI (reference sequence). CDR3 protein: CASSLKRSYSYEQYF. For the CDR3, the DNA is TGTGCCAGCAGCCTTAAGCGGAGCTACTCCTACGAGCAGTACTTC.

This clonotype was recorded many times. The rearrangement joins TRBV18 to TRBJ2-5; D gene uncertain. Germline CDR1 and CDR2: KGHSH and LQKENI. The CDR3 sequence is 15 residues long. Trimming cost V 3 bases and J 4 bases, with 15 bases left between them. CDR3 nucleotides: TGTGCCAGCTCACCCCAAGTTACACGTGGAGAGACCCAGTACTTC. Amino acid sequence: CASSPQVTRGETQYF. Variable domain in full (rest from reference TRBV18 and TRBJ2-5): NAGVMQNPRHLVRRRGQEARLRCSPMKGHSHVYWYRQLPEEGLKFMVYLQKENIIDESGMPKERFSAEFPKEGPSILRIQQVVRGDSAAYFCASSPQVTRGETQYFGPGTRLLVL.

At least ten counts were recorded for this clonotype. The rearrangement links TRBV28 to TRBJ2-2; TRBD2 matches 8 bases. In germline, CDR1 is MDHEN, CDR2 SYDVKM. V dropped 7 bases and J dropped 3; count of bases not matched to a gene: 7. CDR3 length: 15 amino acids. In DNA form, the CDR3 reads TGTGCCAGCAAGACCGGGACTAGAGACACCGGGGAGCTGTTTTTT. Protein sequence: CASKTGTRDTGELFF.

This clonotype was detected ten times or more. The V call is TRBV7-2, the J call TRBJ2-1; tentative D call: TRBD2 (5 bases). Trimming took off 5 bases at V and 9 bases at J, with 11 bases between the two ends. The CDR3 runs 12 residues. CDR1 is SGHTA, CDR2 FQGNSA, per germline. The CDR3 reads CASSLDFGEQFF. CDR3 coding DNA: TGTGCCAGCAGCCTGGACTTCGGTGAGCAGTTCTTC. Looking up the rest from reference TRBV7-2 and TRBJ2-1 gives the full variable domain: GAGVSQSPSNKVTEKGKDVELRCDPISGHTALYWYRQSLGQGLEFLIYFQGNSAPDKSGLPSDRFSAERTGGSVSTLTIQRTQQEDSAVYLCASSLDFGEQFFGPGTRLTVL.

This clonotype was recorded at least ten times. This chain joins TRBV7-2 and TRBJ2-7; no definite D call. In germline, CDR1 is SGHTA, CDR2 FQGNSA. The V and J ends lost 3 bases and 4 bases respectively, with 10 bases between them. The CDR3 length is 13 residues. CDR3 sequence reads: CASSFGVAYEQYF. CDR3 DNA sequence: TGTGCCAGCAGCTTCGGAGTTGCTTACGAGCAGTACTTC.

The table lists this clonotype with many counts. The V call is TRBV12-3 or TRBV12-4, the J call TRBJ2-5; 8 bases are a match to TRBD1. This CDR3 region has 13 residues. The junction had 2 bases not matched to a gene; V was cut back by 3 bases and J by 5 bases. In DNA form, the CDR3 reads TGTGCCAGCAGTTTTCAGGGGGCCGAGACCCAGTACTTC. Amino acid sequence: CASSFQGAETQYF.

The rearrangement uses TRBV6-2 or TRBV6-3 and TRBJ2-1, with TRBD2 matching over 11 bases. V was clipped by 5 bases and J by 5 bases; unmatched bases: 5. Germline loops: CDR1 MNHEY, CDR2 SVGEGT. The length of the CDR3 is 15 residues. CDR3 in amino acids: CASSRGTSGHNEQFF. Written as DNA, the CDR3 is TGTGCCAGCAGTCGCGGGACTAGCGGACACAATGAGCAGTTCTTC.

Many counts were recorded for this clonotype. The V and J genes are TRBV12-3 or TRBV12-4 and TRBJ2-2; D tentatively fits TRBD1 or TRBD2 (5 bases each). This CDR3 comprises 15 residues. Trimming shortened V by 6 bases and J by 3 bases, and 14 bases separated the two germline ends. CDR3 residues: CASSPPGAHTGELFF. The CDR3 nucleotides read TGTGCCAGCAGCCCCCCCGGGGCCCACACCGGGGAGCTGTTTTTT.

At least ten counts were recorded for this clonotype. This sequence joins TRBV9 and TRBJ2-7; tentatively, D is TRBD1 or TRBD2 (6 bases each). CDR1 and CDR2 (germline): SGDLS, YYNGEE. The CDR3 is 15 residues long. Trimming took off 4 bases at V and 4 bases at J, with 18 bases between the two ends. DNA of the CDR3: TGTGCCAGCAGCCCGACGGCGGGACACTCGTACGAGCAGTACTTC. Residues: CASSPTAGHSYEQYF.

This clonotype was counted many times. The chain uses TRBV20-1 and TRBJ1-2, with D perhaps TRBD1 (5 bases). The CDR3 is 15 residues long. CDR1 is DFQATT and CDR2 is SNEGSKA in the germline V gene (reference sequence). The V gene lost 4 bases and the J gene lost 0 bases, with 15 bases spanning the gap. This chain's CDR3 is CSAIPGTTANYGYTF. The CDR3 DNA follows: TGCAGTGCTATCCCCGGGACGACAGCTAACTATGGCTACACCTTC.

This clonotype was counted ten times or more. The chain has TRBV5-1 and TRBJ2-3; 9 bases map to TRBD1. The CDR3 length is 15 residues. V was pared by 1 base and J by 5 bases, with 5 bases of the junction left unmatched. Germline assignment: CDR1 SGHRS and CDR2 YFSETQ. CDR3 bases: TGCGCCAGCAGCTTGTTGGGACAGGGAGGAGATACGCAGTATTTT. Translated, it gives CASSLLGQGGDTQYF.

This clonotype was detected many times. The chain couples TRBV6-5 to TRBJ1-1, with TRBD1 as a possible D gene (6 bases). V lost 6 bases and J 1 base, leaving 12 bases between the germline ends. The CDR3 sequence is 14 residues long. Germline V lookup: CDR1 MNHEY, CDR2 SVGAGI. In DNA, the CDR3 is TGTGCCAGCAGCTTACAGGGCGCGAACACTGAAGCTTTCTTT. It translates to CASSLQGANTEAFF.

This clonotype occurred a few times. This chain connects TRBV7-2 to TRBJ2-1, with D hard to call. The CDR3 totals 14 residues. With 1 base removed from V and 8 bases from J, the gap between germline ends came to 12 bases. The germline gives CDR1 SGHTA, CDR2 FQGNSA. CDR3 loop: CASSLGLGLDEQFF. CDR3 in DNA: TGTGCCAGCAGCTTAGGTTTGGGGTTGGATGAGCAGTTCTTC.

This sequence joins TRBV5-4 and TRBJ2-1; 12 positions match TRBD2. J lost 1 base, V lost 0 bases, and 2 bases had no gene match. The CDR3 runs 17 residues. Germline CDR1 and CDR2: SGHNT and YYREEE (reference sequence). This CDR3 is CASSLGTSGISYNEQFF. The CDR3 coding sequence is TGTGCCAGCAGCTTGGGGACTAGCGGGATTTCCTACAATGAGCAGTTCTTC. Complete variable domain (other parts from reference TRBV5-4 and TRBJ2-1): ETGVTQSPTHLIKTRGQQVTLRCSSQSGHNTVSWYQQALGQGPQFIFQYYREEENGRGNFPPRFSGLQFPNYSSELNVNALELDDSALYLCASSLGTSGISYNEQFFGPGTRLTVL.

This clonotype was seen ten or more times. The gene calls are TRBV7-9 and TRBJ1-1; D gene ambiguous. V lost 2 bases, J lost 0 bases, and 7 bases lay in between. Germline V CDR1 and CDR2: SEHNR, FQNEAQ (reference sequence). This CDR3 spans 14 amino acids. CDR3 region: CASSLPPVNTEAFF. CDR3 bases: TGTGCCAGCAGCTTACCGCCTGTGAACACTGAAGCTTTCTTT.

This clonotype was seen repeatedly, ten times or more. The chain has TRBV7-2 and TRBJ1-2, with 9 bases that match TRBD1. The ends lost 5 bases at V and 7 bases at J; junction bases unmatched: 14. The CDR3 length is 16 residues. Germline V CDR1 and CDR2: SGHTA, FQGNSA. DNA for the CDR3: TGTGCCAGCAGCCATAAAACAGGGGGCGCCGCGGGTGGCTACACCTTC. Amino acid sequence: CASSHKTGGAAGGYTF.

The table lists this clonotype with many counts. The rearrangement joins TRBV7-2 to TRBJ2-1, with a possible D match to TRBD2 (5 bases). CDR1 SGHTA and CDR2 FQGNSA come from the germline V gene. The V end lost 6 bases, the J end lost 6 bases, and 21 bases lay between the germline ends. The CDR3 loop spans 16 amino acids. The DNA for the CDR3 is TGTGCCAGCAGGAAGGAGGAATCTATATTTAGCAATGAGCAGTTCTTC. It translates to CASRKEESIFSNEQFF.

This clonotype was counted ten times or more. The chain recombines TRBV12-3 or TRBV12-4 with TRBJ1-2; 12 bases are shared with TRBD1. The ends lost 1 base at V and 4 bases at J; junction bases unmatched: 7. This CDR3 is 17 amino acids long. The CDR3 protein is CASSLEVGTGGLYGYTF. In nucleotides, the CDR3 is TGTGCCAGCAGTTTAGAAGTCGGGACAGGGGGCCTCTATGGCTACACCTTC.

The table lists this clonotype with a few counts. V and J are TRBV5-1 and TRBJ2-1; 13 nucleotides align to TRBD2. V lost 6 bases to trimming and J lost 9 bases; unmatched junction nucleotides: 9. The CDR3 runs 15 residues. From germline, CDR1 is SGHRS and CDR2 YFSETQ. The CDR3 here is CASILLAGGPGEQFF. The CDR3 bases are TGCGCCAGCATCTTACTAGCGGGAGGGCCCGGTGAGCAGTTCTTC.